This T cell receptor beta chain is from a study of T cells after yellow fever vaccination. Study-level information: Preparing low-cell-number fractions relied on SMART-Seq v4 Ultra Low Input. Findings and limits, study-wide: The CD4 compartment and the CD8 compartment contained a small share of clonotypes in common. The secondary response was weaker, and its peak arrived faster, on day 5 versus 15.

This CDR3 contains 15 residues. The V end was cut by 4 bases, the J end by 8 bases, with 17 bases between. Germline V gene data show CDR1 as SEHNR and CDR2 as FQNEAQ (reference sequence). There are a few counts of this clonotype. The antigen is undetermined. TCR cDNA was made by 5'RACE template switching, adding a universal primer site and UMIs. Via MiXCR, TCRdb re-called the 5' RACE reads, giving one row per CDR3 protein. The sample lists 300,000 to 400,000 distinct CDR3 sequences, roughly 8.4% occurring once. The source material was PBMCs, sampled roughly 47 days after the first yellow fever vaccination. This chain connects TRBV7-9 to TRBJ1-4; tentative D call: TRBD1 (5 bases). This TCR was recovered from a man between 18 and 29 years old who received the YFV17D yellow fever vaccine. CDR3 nucleotide sequence: TGTGCCAGCAGCTCCCGGGAGCAGGGAGGAGAAAAACTGTTTTTT. Its translation: CASSSREQGGEKLFF.